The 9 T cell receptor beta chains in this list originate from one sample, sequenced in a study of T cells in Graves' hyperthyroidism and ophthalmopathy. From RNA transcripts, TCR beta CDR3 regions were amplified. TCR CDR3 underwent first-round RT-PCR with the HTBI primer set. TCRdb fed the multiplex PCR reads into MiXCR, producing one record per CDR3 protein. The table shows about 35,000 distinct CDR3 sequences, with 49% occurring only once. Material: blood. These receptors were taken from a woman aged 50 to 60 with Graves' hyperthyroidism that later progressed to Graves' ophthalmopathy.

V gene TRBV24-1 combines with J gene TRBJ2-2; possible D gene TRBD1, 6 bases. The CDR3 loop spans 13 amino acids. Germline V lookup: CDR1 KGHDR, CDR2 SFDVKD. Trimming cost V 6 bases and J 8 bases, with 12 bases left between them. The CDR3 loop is CATSSRGEGELFF. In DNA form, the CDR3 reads TGTGCCACCAGTTCCAGGGGAGAGGGGGAGCTGTTTTTT.

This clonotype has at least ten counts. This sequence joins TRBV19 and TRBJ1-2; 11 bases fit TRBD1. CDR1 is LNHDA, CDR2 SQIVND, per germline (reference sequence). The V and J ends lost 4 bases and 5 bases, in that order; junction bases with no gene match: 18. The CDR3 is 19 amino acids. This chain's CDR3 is CASSKPPGQGVVGTYGYTF. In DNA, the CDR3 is TGTGCCAGTAGTAAACCTCCGGGACAGGGGGTTGTGGGCACATATGGCTACACCTTC.

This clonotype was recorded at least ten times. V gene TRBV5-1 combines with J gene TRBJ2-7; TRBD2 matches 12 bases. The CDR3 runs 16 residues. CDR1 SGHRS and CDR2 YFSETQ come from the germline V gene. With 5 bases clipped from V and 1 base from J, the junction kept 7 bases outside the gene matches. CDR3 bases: TGCGCCAGCAGTACCGGGACTAGCGGGTATTCCTACGAGCAGTACTTC. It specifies CASSTGTSGYSYEQYF.

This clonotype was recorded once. The CDR3 nucleotides read TGTGCCAGCAGCTCGCGGACTAGCGGGACAGACTACGAGCAGTACTTC. It yields the protein CASSSRTSGTDYEQYF. V is TRBV9 and J is TRBJ2-7, with TRBD2 matching over 12 bases. Germline V gene data show CDR1 as SGDLS and CDR2 as YYNGEE. This CDR3 region has 16 residues. J lost 3 bases, V lost 4 bases, and 8 bases had no gene match. Filled out from reference TRBV9 and TRBJ2-7, the complete variable domain reads DSGVTQTPKHLITATGQRVTLRCSPRSGDLSVYWYQQSLDQGLQFLIQYYNGEERAKGNILERFSAQQFPDLHSELNLSSLELGDSALYFCASSSRTSGTDYEQYFGPGTRLTVT.

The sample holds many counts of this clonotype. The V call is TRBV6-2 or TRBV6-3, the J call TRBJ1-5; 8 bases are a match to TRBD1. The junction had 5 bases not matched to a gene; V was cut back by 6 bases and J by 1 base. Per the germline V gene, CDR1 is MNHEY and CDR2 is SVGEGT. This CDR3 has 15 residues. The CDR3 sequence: CASRTQGASNQPQHF. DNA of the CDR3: TGTGCCAGCAGGACCCAGGGGGCGAGCAATCAGCCCCAGCATTTT.

The CDR3 region has the DNA TGTGCCAGCAGGCTGGGGGCCTACGAGCAGTACTTC. It encodes CASRLGAYEQYF. The chain employs TRBV5-4 and TRBJ2-7; D is perhaps TRBD1 or TRBD2 (5 bases each). Germline V lookup: CDR1 SGHNT, CDR2 YYREEE (reference sequence). The CDR3 covers 12 residues. Trimming shortened V by 5 bases and J by 2 bases, and 8 bases separated the two germline ends.

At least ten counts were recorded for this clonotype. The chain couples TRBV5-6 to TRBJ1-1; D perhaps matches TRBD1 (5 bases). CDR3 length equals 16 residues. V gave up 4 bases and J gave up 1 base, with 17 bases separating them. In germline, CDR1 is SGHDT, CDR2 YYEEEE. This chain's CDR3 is CASSIGGGWANTEAFF. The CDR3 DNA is TGTGCCAGCAGCATCGGGGGGGGATGGGCGAACACTGAAGCTTTCTTT.

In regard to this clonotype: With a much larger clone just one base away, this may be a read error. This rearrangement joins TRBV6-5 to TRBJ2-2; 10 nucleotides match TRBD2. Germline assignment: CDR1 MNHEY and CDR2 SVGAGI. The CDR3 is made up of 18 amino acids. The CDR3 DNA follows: TGTGCCATCAGTTACTCATTAGCGGGAGGAAAAAACACCGGGGAGCTGTTTTTT. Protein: CAISYSLAGGKNTGELFF.

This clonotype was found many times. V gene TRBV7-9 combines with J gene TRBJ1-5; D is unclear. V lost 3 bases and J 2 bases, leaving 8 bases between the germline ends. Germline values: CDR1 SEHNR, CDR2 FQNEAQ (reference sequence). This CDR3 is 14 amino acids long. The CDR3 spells CASSFDQGNQPQHF. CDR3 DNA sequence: TGTGCCAGCAGCTTTGATCAGGGCAATCAGCCCCAGCATTTT.